This T cell receptor (beta chain) originates from a study of T-cell reconstitution after alpha-beta-depleted transplantation in children (dated by TCRdb to about 2016). For context, the study as a whole: The study quantitatively tracked T-cell immune reconstitution after TCRalphabeta/CD19-depleted allogeneic hematopoietic cell transplantation in children using TCR repertoire profiling.

With regard to this clonotype: It has no known antigen specificity. No quality values exist for individual bases; no much larger clone is one base distant.

In light of the paper, this sample's treatment or condition label describes: allogeneic hematopoietic cell transplantation with graft depleted of TCRalphabeta T cells and CD19 B cells. The children who served as transplant recipients had been given grafts of TCRalphabeta/CD19-depleted allogeneic hematopoietic cells. After removal of 4 bases from V and 3 bases from J, the junction retains 9 bases not matched to a gene. The germline V gene (reference sequence) supplies CDR1 DFQATT and CDR2 SNEGSKA. The CDR3 numbers 15 residues from cysteine through valine. Left in the record is the CDR3 DNA by itself, 45 bases read in frame from the first base. The full study reports these points: The apparently early alphabetaT-cell count recovery about two months after transplant was reportedly dependent on only several hundred rapidly expanded clones derived from non-depleted graft cells. Hyperexpanded clone frequencies declined over subsequent months; after one year, T-cell counts and TCRbeta diversity were mostly attributed to newly produced T cells. The high TCRbeta diversity at day 60 in some patients was ascribed to recipient T cells and intrathymic progenitors that had survived conditioning.

Libraries were built with PCR. Sequencing was carried out with an Illumina HiSeq 2500. Molecular barcoding was employed in the preparation of TCR libraries, with unique molecular identifiers being used to normalize TCRbeta repertoire quantification. TCRdb trimmed the raw reads at Q25, called clones with MiXCR and kept productive beta chains. Rows are unified per CDR3 protein, each entry keeping the most common DNA and genes. The sample table holds roughly 76,000 distinct CDR3 sequences, of which about a tenth were seen once. Clones ranked in the top ten supply around 14% of the sample. This sample comprised PBMCs, obtained before TCRalphabeta/CD19-depleted stem cell transplant. The chain joins TRBV20-1 to TRBJ2-7; the junction holds 10 bases that match TRBD1. This receptor was taken from a boy aged 10-17 years with acute myeloid leukemia, due to receive a stem cell transplant. The DNA sequence reads TGCAGTGCTATTCCACCGACAGGGGGCGGCTACGAGCAGTACGTC. It specifies CSAIPPTGGGYEQYV.